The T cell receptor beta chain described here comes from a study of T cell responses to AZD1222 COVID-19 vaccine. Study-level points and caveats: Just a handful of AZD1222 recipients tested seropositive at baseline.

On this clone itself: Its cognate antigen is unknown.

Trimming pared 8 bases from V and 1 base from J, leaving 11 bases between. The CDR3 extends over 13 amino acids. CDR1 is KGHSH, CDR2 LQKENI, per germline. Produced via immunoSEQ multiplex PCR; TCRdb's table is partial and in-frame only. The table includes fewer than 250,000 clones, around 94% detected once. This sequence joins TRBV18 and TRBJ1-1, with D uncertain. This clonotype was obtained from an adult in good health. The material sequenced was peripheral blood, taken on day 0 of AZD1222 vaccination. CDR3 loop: CASLEDRNTEAFF. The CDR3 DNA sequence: TGTGCCAGCCTGGAGGACCGGAACACTGAAGCTTTCTTT. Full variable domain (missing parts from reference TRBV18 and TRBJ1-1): NAGVMQNPRHLVRRRGQEARLRCSPMKGHSHVYWYRQLPEEGLKFMVYLQKENIIDESGMPKERFSAEFPKEGPSILRIQQVVRGDSAAYFCASLEDRNTEAFFGQGTRLTVV.